The T cell receptor beta chain under discussion was sequenced for a study of blood T cell repertoires in COVID-19. Study-wide context: COVID-19 samples collected from the United States, Italy and Spain covered acute and convalescent phases.

The CDR3 spans 14 residues. Germline assignment: CDR1 MNHEY and CDR2 SVGAGI. V lost 7 bases, J lost 1 base, and 6 bases stayed unmatched. In the original analysis: By means of reference gene primer amplification, nucleated cell counts were estimated. The repertoire was sequenced with immunoSEQ multiplex PCR; TCRdb's copy has only in-frame clones and lacks some. The DNA was the basis for D and trimming; V, J and clone size are from that table. The table lists tens of thousands of clones, around 88% of them singletons, with more than 4.5% in the top ten. The sample was peripheral blood. The sequence derives from a man between 60 and 75 years old with acute or convalescent COVID-19. The chain carries TRBV6-5 and TRBJ2-5; 7 nucleotides align to TRBD1. As DNA, the CDR3 is TGTGCCAGCACACAGGGGACCTTCCAAGAGACCCAGTACTTC. Its protein product is CASTQGTFQETQYF.